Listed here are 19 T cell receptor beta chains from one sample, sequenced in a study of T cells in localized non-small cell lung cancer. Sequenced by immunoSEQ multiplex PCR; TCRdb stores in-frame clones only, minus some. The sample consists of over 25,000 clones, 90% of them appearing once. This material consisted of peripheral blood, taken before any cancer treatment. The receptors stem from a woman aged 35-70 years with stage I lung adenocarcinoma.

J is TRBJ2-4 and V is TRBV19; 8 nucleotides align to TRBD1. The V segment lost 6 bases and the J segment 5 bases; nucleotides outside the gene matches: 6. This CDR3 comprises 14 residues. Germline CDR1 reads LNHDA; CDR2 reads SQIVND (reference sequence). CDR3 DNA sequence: TGTGCCAGTAGCTTTCCGGGACAGGAAAACATTCAGTACTTC. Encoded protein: CASSFPGQENIQYF.

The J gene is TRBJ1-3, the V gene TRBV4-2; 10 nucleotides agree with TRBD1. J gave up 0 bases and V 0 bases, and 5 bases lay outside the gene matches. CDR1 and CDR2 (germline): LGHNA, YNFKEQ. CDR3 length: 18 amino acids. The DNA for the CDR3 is TGTGCCAGCAGCCAAGATCAGTGGACAGGGGGCTCTGGAAACACCATATATTTT. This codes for CASSQDQWTGGSGNTIYF.

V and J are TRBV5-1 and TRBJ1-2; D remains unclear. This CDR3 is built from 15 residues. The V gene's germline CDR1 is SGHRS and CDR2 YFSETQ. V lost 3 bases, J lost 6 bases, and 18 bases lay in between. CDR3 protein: CASSSGWADLNGYTF. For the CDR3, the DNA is TGCGCCAGCAGCTCCGGCTGGGCGGACTTAAATGGCTACACCTTC.

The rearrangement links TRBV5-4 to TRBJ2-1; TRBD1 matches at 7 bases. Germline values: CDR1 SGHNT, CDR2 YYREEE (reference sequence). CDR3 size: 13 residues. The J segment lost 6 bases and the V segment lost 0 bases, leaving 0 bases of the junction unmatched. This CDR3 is CASSLDRGNEQFF. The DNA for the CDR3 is TGTGCCAGCAGCTTGGACAGGGGCAATGAGCAGTTCTTC.

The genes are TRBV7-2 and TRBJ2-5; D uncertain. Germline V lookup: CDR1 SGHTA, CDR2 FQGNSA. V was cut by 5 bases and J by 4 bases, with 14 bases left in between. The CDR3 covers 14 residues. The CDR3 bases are TGTGCCAGCAGCCAAGACGCAGCCGGAGAGACCCAGTACTTC. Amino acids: CASSQDAAGETQYF. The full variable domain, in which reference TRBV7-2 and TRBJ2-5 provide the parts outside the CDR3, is GAGVSQSPSNKVTEKGKDVELRCDPISGHTALYWYRQSLGQGLEFLIYFQGNSAPDKSGLPSDRFSAERTGGSVSTLTIQRTQQEDSAVYLCASSQDAAGETQYFGPGTRLLVL.

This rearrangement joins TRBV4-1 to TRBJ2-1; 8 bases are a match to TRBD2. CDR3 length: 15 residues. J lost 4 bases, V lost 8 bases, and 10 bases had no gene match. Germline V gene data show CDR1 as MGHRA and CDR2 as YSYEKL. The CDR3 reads CASGQTGGPYNEQFF. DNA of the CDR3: TGCGCCAGCGGTCAAACGGGGGGGCCTTACAATGAGCAGTTCTTC.

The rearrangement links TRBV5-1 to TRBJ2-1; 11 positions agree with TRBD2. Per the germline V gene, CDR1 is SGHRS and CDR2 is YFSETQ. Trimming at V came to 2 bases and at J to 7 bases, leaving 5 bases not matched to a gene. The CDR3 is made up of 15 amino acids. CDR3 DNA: TGCGCCAGCAGCTTTACTAGCGGGGGTGGTAATGAGCAGTTCTTC. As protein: CASSFTSGGGNEQFF. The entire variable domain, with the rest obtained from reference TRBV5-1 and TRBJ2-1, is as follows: KAGVTQTPRYLIKTRGQQVTLSCSPISGHRSVSWYQQTPGQGLQFLFEYFSETQRNKGNFPGRFSGRQFSNSRSEMNVSTLELGDSALYLCASSFTSGGGNEQFFGPGTRLTVL.

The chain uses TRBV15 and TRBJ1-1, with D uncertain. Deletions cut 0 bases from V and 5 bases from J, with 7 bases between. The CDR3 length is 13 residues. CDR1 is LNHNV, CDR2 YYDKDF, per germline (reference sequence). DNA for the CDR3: TGTGCCACCAGCAGAGATTTTCGGACTGAAGCTTTCTTT. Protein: CATSRDFRTEAFF.

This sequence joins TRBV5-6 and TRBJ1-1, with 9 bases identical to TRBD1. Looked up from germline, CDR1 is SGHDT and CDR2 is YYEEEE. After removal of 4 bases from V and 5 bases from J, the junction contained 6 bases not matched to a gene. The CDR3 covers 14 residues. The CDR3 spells CASSRDRANTEAFF. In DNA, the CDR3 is TGTGCCAGCAGCCGGGACAGGGCGAATACTGAAGCTTTCTTT.

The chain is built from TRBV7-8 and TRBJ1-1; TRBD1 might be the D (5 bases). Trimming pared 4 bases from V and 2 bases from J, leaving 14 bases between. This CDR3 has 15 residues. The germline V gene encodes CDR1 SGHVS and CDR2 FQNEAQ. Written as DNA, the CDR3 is TGTGCCAGCAGCTCCATTGGGGGGGGAAACACTGAAGCTTTCTTT. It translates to CASSSIGGGNTEAFF.

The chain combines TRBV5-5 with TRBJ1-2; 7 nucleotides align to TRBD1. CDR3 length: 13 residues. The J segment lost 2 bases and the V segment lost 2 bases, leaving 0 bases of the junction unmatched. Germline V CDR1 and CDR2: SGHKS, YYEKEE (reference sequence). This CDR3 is CASSLQGNYGYTF. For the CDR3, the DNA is TGTGCCAGCAGCTTACAGGGGAACTATGGCTACACCTTC.

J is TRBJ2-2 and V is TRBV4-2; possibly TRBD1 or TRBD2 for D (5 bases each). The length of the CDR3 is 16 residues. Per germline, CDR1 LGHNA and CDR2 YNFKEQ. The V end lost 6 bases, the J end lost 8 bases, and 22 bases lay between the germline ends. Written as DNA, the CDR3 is TGTGCCAGCAGGGAATCCGGGATTGGGGCCAGTGGGGAGCTGTTTTTT. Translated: CASRESGIGASGELFF.

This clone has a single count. The CDR3 region is CASSPQTGNTEAFF. In DNA, the CDR3 is TGTGCCAGCAGCCCCCAGACAGGGAACACTGAAGCTTTCTTT. This sequence joins TRBV9 and TRBJ1-1; maybe TRBD1 (6 bases). The CDR3 contains 14 residues. Germline CDR1 is SGDLS and CDR2 is YYNGEE. The germline V and J ends were trimmed by 4 bases and 1 base, with 11 bases remaining between them.

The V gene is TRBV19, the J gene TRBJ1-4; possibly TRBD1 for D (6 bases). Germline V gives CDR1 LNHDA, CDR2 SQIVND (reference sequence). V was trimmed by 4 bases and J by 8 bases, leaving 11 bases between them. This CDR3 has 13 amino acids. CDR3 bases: TGTGCCAGTAGTACGCTAGGGACAGAAAAACTGTTTTTT. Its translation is CASSTLGTEKLFF.

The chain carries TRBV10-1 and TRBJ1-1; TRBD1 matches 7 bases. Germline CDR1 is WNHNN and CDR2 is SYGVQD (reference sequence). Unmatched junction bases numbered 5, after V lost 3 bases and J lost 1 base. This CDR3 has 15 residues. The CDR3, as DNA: TGCGCCAGCAGTGAAAAGGGGGCTTCGAACACTGAAGCTTTCTTT. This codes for CASSEKGASNTEAFF.

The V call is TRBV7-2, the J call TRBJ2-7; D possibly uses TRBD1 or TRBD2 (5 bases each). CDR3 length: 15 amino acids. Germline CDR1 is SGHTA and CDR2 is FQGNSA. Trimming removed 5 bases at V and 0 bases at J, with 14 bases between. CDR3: CASSLQGGSSYEQYF. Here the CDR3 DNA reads TGTGCCAGCAGCCTCCAGGGTGGGAGCTCCTACGAGCAGTACTTC.

The CDR3 DNA reads TGTGCCAGCAGCTTAAACTTCCGACTAGCGGAAAACACCGGGGAGCTGTTTTTT. Its translation is CASSLNFRLAENTGELFF. The chain joins TRBV7-8 to TRBJ2-2, with 9 bases matching TRBD2. V trimming: 2 bases; J trimming: 2 bases; junction bases outside the gene matches: 9. The CDR3 runs 18 residues. Looked up from germline, CDR1 is SGHVS and CDR2 is FQNEAQ. The whole variable domain, filled in from reference TRBV7-8 and TRBJ2-2, reads GAGVSQSPRYKVAKRGQDVALRCDPISGHVSLFWYQQALGQGPEFLTYFQNEAQLDKSGLPSDRFFAERPEGSVSTLKIQRTQQEDSAVYLCASSLNFRLAENTGELFFGEGSRLTVL.

This CDR3 reads CASSVSPWGRDNSPLHF. CDR3 bases: TGTGCCAGCAGCGTGAGCCCGTGGGGCAGGGATAATTCACCCCTCCACTTT. The chain joins TRBV9 to TRBJ1-6; weak D call: TRBD1 (5 bases). Germline assignment: CDR1 SGDLS and CDR2 YYNGEE. The CDR3 extends over 17 amino acids. V lost 2 bases to trimming and J lost 5 bases, with 17 bases between them.

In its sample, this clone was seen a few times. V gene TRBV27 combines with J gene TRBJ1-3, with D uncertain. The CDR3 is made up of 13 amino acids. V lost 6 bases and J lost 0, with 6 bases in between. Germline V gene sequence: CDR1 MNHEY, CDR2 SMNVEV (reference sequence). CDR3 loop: CASSFTSGNTIYF. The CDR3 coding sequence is TGTGCCAGCAGCTTTACCTCTGGAAACACCATATATTTT.